Included here is one T cell receptor (beta chain) sequence, with context. Method: immunoSEQ multiplex PCR; TCRdb's copy keeps in-frame clones and lacks some. The repertoire holds about 75,000 clones, with roughly 92% as singletons. This sample was taken from a study of control samples from healthy donors and cancer patients. The length of the CDR3 is 14 residues. Trimming took off 1 base at V and 5 bases at J, with 11 bases between the two ends. Germline V gives CDR1 SGHAT, CDR2 FQNNGV. V is TRBV11-2 and J is TRBJ1-2; D not resolved. The source material was blood. The receptor was derived from a woman aged 35 to 49 in good health. CDR3 residues: CASSLALEGYGYTF. The CDR3 DNA reads TGTGCCAGCAGCTTAGCCCTGGAGGGTTATGGCTACACCTTC.